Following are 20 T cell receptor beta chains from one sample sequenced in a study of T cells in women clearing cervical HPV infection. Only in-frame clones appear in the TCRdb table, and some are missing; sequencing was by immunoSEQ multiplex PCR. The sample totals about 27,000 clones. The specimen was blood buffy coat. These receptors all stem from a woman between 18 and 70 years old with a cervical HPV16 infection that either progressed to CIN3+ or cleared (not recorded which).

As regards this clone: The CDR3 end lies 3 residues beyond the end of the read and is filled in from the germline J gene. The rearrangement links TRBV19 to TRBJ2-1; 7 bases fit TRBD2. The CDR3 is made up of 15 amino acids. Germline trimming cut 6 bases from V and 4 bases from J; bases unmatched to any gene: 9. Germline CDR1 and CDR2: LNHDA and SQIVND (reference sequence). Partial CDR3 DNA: TGTGCCAGTAGACTGAGGGAGGGGCCGTACAATGAG. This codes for CASRLREGPYNE. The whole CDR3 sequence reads CASRLREGPYNEQFF.

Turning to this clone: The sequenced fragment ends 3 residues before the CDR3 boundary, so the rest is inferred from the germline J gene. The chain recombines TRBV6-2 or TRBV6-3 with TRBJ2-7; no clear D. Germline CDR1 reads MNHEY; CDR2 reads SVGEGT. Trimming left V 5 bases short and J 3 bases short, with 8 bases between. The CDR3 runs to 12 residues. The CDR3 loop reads CASSRAFYEQYF. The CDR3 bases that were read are TGTGCCAGCAGTAGGGCGTTCTACGAG.

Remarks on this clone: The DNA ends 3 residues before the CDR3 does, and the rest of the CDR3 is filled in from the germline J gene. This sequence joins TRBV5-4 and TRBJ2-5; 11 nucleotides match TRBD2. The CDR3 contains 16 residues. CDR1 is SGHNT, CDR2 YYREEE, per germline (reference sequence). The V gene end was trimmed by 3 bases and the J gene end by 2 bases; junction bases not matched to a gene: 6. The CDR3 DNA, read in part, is TGTGCCAGCAGCTCCTTAGCGGGAGGGATACAAGAGACC. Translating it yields CASSSLAGGIQET. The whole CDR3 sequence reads CASSSLAGGIQETQYF.

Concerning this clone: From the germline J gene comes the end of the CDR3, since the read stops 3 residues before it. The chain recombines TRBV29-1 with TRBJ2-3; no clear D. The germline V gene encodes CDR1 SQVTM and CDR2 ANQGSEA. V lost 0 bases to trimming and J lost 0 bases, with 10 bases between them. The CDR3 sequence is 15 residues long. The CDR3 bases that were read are TGCAGCGTTGAAGATCTAACAGAAAGCACAGATACG. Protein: CSVEDLTESTDT. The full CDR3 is CSVEDLTESTDTQYF.

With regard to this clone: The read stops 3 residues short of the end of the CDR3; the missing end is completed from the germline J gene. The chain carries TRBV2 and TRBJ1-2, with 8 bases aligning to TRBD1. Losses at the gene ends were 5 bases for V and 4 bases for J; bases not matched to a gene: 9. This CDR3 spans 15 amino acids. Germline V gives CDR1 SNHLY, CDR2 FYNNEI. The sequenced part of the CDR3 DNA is TGTGCCAGCAGTCGGACCCCCAGGGGGCCCTATGGC. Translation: CASSRTPRGPYG. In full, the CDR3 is CASSRTPRGPYGYTF.

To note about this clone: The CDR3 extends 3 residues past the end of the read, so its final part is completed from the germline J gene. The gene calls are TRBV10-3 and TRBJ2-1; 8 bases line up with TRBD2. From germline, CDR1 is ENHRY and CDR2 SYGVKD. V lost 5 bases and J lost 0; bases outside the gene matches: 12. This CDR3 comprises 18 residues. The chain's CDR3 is CAISRAGTGGSSYNEQFF. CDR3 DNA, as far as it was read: TGTGCCATCAGTCGAGCGGGGACGGGAGGGAGCTCCTACAATGAG.

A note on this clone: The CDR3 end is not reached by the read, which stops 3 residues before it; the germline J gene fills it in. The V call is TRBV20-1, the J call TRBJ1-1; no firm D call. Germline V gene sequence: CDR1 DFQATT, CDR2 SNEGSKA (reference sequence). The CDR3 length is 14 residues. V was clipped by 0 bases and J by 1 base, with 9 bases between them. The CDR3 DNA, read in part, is TGCAGTGCTAGAGATTCAGTAACGAACACTGAA. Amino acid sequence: CSARDSVTNTE. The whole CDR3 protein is CSARDSVTNTEAFF.

The DNA read from the CDR3 is TGTGCCAGCAGTAACCCACTAGTCTACGAG. It codes for CASSNPLVYE. The full CDR3 protein reads CASSNPLVYEQYF. V gene TRBV28 combines with J gene TRBJ2-7; tentative D call: TRBD2 (5 bases). The read ends 3 residues before the CDR3 terminus; that terminus is restored from the germline J gene. This CDR3 is 13 amino acids long. The germline gives CDR1 MDHEN, CDR2 SYDVKM. V was pared by 5 bases and J by 3 bases, with 11 bases between.

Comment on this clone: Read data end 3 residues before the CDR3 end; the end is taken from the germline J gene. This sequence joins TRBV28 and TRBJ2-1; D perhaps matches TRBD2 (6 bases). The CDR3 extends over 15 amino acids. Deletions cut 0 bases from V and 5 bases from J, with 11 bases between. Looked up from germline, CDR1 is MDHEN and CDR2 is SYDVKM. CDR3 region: CASSLWGLENNEQFF. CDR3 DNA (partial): TGTGCCAGCAGTTTATGGGGACTTGAGAACAATGAG. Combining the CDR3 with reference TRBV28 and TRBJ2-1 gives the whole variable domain DVKVTQSSRYLVKRTGEKVFLECVQDMDHENMFWYRQDPGLGLRLIYFSYDVKMKEKGDIPEGYSVSREKKERFSLILESASTNQTSMYLCASSLWGLENNEQFFGPGTRLTVL.

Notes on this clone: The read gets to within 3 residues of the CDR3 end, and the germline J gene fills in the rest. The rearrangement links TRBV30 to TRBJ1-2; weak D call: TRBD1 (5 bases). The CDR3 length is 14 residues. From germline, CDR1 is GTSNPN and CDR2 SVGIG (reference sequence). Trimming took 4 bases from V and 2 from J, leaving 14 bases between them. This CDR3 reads CAWTSGEGNYGYTF. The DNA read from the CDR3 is TGTGCCTGGACCTCGGGGGAGGGGAACTATGGC. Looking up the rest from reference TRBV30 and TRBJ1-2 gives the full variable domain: SQTIHQWPATLVQPVGSPLSLECTVEGTSNPNLYWYRQAAGRGLQLLFYSVGIGQISSEVPQNLSASRPQDRQFILSSKKLLLSDSGFYLCAWTSGEGNYGYTFGSGTRLTVV.

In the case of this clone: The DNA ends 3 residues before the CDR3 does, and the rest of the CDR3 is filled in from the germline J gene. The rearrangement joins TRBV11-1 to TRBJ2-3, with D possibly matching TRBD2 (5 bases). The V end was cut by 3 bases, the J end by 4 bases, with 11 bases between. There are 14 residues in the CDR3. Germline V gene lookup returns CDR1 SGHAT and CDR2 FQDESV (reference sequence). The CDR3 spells CASSFSSWADTQYF. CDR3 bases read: TGTGCCAGCAGCTTTTCTAGCTGGGCAGATACG.

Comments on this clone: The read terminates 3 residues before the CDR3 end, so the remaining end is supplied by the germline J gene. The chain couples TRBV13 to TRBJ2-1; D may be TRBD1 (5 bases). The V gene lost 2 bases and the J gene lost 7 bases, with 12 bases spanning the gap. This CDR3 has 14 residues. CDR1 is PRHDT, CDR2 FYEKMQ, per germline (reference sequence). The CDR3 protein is CASSLYRPGNEQFF. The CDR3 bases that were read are TGTGCCAGCAGCTTATACAGGCCGGGTAATGAG.

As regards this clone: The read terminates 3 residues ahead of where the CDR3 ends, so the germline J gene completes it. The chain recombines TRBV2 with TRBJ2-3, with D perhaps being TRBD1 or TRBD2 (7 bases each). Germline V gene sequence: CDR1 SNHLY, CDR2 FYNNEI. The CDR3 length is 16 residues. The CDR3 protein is CASSLYQSGGRETQYF. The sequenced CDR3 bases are TGTGCCAGCAGCCTATACCAATCAGGGGGGAGGGAGACG.

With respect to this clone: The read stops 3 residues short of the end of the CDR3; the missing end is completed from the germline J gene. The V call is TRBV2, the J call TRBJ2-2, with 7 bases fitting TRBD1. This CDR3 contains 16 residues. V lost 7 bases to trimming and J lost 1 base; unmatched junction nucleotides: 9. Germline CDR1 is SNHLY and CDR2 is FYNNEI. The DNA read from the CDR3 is TGTGCCAGCACCGGGCCCGGGACAGAGAACACCGGGGAG. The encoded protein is CASTGPGTENTGE. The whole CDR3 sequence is CASTGPGTENTGELFF. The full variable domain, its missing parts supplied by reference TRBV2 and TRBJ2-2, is EPEVTQTPSHQVTQMGQEVILRCVPISNHLYFYWYRQILGQKVEFLVSFYNNEISEKSEIFDDQFSVERPDGSNFTLKIRSTKLEDSAMYFCASTGPGTENTGELFFGEGSRLTVL.

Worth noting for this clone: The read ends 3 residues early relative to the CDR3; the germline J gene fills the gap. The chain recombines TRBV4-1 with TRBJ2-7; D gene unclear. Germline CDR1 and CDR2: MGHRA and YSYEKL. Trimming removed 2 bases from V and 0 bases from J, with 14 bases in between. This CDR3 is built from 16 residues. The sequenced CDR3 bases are TGCGCCAGCAGCCAAACCGGTAGGGCCGGCTCCTACGAG. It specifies CASSQTGRAGSYE. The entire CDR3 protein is CASSQTGRAGSYEQYF.

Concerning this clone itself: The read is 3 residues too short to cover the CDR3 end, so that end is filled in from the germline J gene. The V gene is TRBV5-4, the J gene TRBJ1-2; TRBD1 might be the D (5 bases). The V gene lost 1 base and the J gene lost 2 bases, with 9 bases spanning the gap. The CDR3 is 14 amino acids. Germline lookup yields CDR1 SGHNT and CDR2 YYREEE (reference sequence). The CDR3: CASSLKGLNYGYTF. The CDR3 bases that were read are TGTGCCAGCAGCTTGAAGGGGCTAAACTATGGC.

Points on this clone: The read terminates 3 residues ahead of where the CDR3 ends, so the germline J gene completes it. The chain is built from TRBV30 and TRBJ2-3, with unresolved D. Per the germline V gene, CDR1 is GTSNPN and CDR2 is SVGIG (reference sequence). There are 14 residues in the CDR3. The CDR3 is CAWSERQRNQPQYF. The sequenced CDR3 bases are TGTGCCTGGAGTGAACGGCAGCGCAATCAGCCG.

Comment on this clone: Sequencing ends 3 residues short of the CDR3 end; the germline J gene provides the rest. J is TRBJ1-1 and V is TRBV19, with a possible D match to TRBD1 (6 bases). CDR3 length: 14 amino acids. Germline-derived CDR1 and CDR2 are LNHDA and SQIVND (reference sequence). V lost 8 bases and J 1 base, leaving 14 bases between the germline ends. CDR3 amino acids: CASRFQGTNTEAFF. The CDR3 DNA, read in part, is TGTGCCAGTCGATTTCAGGGGACGAACACTGAA.

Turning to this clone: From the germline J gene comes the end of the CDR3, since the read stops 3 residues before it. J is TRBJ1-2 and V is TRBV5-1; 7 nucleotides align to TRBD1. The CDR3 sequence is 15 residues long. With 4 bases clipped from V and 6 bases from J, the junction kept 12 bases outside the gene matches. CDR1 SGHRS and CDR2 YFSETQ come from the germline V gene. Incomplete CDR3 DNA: TGCGCCAGCAGCGCCCGACAGGGAAGTAAGGATGGC. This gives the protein CASSARQGSKDG. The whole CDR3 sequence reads CASSARQGSKDGYTF.

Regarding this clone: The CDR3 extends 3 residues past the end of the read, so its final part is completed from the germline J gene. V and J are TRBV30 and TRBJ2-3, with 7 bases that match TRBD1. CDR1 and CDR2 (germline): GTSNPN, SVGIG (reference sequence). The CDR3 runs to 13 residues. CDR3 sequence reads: CAWSMGAQGAQYF. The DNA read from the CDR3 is TGTGCCTGGAGCATGGGGGCGCAGGGGGCG.